This T cell receptor beta chain was sequenced during a study of T-cell memory formation after mild COVID-19. General study results and limits: There were some responding clones in pre-infection memory, which suggested that cross-reactive memory had joined. Later expanders leaned CD4+, whereas day 15 to 85 contracting clones were balanced CD4/CD8.

Trimming pared 5 bases from V and 4 bases from J, leaving 20 bases between. The length of the CDR3 is 16 residues. TCR alpha and TCR beta cDNA libraries with sample barcodes and UMIs came from 5'RACE using constant-segment primers. MiXCR, run by TCRdb on the 5' RACE reads, gives a single entry per CDR3 protein. The sample contains just under 350,000 distinct CDR3 sequences, 10% to 15% of which appear only once. Of note for this clonotype: Its target is not known.

Sequencing used PBMCs or a T cell subset sorted from them (not recorded which). The sequence came from a man younger than 35 who had mild COVID-19 (a few samples of this study predate the infection). Cell type and time point are not known. The chain has TRBV12-3 or TRBV12-4 and TRBJ2-5; D could derive from TRBD1 or TRBD2 (5 bases each). The DNA of the CDR3 is TGTGCCAGCAGTCTTTATCTTGCGCCTGGGGGAGAGACCCAGTACTTC. The encoded protein is CASSLYLAPGGETQYF.